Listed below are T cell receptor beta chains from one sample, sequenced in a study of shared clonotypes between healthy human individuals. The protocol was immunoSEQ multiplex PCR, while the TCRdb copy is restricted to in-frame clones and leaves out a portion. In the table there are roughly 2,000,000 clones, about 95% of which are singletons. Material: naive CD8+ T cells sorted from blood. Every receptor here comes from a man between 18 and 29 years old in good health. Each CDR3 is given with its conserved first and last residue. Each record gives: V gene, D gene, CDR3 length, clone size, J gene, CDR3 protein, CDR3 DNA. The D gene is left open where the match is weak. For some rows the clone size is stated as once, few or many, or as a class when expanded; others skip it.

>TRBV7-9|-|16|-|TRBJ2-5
CASSLEWGADGETQYF
TGTGCCAGCAGCTTAGAATGGGGGGCAGACGGAGAGACCCAGTACTTC
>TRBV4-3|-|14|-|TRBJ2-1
CASSQDTGYNEQFF
TGCGCCAGCAGCCAAGATACAGGTTACAATGAGCAGTTCTTC
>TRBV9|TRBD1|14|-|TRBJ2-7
CASSQGQGVYEQYF
TGTGCCAGCAGCCAGGGACAGGGTGTCTACGAGCAGTACTTC
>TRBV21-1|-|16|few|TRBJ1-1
CASSKWQGGENTEAFF
TGTGCCAGCAGCAAATGGCAGGGAGGGGAGAACACTGAAGCTTTCTTT
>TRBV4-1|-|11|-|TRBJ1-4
CASSQPEKLFF
TGCGCCAGCAGCCAACCTGAAAAACTGTTTTTT
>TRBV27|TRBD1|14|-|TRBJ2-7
CASSLGTGPYEQYF
TGTGCCAGCAGCTTGGGGACAGGGCCCTACGAGCAGTACTTC
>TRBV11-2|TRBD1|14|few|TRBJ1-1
CASSLGGAGTEAFF
TGTGCCAGCAGCCTAGGGGGCGCGGGCACTGAAGCTTTCTTT
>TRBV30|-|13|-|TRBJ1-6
CAYTEVAGPPLHF
TGTGCTTATACCGAGGTCGCCGGCCCACCCCTCCACTTT
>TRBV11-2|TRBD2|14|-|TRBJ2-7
CASSPFSGSYEQYF
TGTGCCAGCAGCCCTTTCAGCGGGAGCTACGAGCAGTACTTC
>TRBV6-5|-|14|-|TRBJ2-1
CASSYSEGYNEQFF
TGTGCCAGCAGTTACTCTGAGGGGTACAATGAGCAGTTCTTC
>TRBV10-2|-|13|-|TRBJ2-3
CASRSGYTDTQYF
TGCGCCAGCAGATCCGGATACACAGATACGCAGTATTTT
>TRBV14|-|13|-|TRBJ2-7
CASSQEGGYEQYF
TGTGCCAGCAGCCAAGAAGGGGGCTACGAGCAGTACTTC
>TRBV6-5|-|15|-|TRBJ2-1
CASSYSIGGDNEQFF
TGTGCCAGCAGTTACTCGATCGGTGGTGACAATGAGCAGTTCTTC
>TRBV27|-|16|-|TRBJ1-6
CASSLGAGTYNSPLHF
TGTGCCAGCAGTTTAGGAGCAGGGACCTATAATTCACCCCTCCACTTT
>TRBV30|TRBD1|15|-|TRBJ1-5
CAWSVQGHSNQPQHF
TGTGCCTGGAGTGTACAGGGGCATAGCAATCAGCCCCAGCATTTT
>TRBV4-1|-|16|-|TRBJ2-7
CASSPGPIGGAYEQYF
TGCGCCAGCAGCCCAGGCCCCATAGGGGGGGCCTACGAGCAGTACTTC
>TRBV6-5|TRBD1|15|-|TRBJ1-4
CASSYSGTGVEKLFF
TGTGCCAGCAGTTACTCTGGGACAGGGGTCGAAAAACTGTTTTTT
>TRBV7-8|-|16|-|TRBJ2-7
CASTSSPTPNHYEQYF
TGTGCCAGCACCTCCTCCCCGACACCAAATCATTACGAGCAGTACTTC
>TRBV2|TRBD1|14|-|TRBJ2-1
CASSLETGLDEQFF
TGTGCCAGCAGCTTAGAGACAGGGCTGGATGAGCAGTTCTTC
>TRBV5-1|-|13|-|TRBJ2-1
CASSLGGSDEQFF
TGCGCCAGCAGCTTGGGGGGGTCCGATGAGCAGTTCTTC
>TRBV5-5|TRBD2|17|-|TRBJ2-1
CASSSPGLAGPYNEQFF
TGTGCCAGCAGCTCGCCTGGACTAGCGGGACCCTACAATGAGCAGTTCTTC
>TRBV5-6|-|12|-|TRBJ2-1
CASSPGGNEQFF
TGTGCCAGCAGCCCTGGGGGAAATGAGCAGTTCTTC
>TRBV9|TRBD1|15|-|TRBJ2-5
CASSEEGQAKETQYF
TGTGCCAGCAGCGAGGAGGGACAGGCAAAAGAGACCCAGTACTTC
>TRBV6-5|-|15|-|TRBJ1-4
CASSTAGLALEKLFF
TGTGCCAGCAGTACGGCAGGGTTGGCCCTGGAGAAACTGTTTTTT
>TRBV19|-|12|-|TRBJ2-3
CATARGFDTQYF
TGTGCCACTGCGCGGGGTTTTGATACGCAGTATTTT
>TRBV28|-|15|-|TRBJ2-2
CASSLGTSNTGELFF
TGTGCCAGCAGTCTCGGGACTTCGAACACCGGGGAGCTGTTTTTT
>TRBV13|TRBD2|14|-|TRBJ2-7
CASSSGRVLYEQYF
TGTGCCAGCAGCAGCGGGAGGGTTCTTTACGAGCAGTACTTC
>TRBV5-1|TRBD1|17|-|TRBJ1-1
CASSLGDRGLMNTEAFF
TGCGCCAGCAGCTTGGGGGACAGGGGCCTGATGAACACTGAAGCTTTCTTT
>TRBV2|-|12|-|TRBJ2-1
CAKWDQDNEQFF
TGTGCCAAATGGGACCAAGACAATGAGCAGTTCTTC
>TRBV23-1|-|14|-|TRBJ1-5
CASFRRRGNQPQHF
TGCGCCAGCTTTCGGCGCCGTGGCAATCAGCCCCAGCATTTT
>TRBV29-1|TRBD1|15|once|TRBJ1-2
CSVEYLDTGVRGYTF
TGCAGCGTAGAATATCTTGATACAGGGGTGCGTGGCTACACCTTC
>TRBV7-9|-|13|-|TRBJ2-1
CASTRESYNEQFF
TGTGCCAGCACACGAGAGTCCTACAATGAGCAGTTCTTC
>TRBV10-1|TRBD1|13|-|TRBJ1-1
CASSKDRGLEAFF
TGCGCCAGCAGCAAAGACAGGGGTTTGGAAGCTTTCTTT
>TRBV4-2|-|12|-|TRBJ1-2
CASSQDSYGYTF
TGTGCCAGCAGCCAAGATTCCTATGGCTACACCTTC
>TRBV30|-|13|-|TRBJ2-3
CAWSVGQTDTQYF
TGTGCCTGGAGTGTAGGTCAGACAGATACGCAGTATTTT
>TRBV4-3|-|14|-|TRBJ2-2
CASSQASSAGELFF
TGCGCCAGCAGCCAAGCAAGTAGCGCCGGGGAGCTGTTTTTT
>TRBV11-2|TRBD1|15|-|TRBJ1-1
CASSNNRGRVTEAFF
TGTGCCAGCAGCAACAACAGGGGGCGCGTCACTGAAGCTTTCTTT
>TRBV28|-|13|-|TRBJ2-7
CASSPGISYEQYF
TGTGCCAGCAGTCCGGGCATCTCCTACGAGCAGTACTTC
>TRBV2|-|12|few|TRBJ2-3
CASSEYLDTQYF
TGTGCCAGCAGTGAATATCTAGATACGCAGTATTTT
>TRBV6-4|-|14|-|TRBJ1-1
CASSFSPVGDEAFF
TGTGCCAGCAGTTTTTCGCCAGTCGGTGATGAAGCTTTCTTT
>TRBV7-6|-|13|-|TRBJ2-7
CASSPITGFEQYF
TGTGCCAGCAGCCCAATCACAGGGTTCGAGCAGTACTTC
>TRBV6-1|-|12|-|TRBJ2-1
CASKAVLNEQFF
TGTGCCAGCAAGGCAGTTCTCAATGAGCAGTTCTTC
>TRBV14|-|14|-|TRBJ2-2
CASSQAGSTGELFF
TGTGCCAGCAGCCAAGCGGGCAGCACCGGGGAGCTGTTTTTT